The entry that follows covers one T cell receptor (beta chain) sequence. Its specific antigen is unknown. One base away there is no much larger clone; base qualities are not given. The Qiagen DNeasy kit was used to extract genomic DNA from unsorted PBMCs and from the negatively selected CD4+ and CD8+ fractions. TCR beta CDR3 regions were subjected to amplification by immunoSEQ multiplex PCR with primers that anneal to V and J segments. A synthetic immune receptor repertoire was used to minimize amplification bias, and remaining bias was computationally removed after sequencing. Per the authors' processing: Custom Python scripts were used to quantify repertoire diversity as the Shannon entropy index. Unsorted, CD4+ and CD8+ repertoires were examined separately, except in combined analyses, for which CD4+ and CD8+ sequences were merged in silico. Clonal expansion was defined as a frequency increase of at least 2-fold after treatment compared with C1D1, and clones undetected at baseline were assigned a pseudocount of 0.5. Clones with 0 or 1 copy at C1D1 were defined as singleton clones, while clones with 2 or more copies were defined as non-singleton clones. Clones expanded in unsorted samples were assigned a CD4+, CD8+ or unknown annotation through matching of protein sequences in sorted samples from the same patient. Wilcoxon tests on paired samples were used to test changes in diversity from C1D1 to C4D1. TCRdb retrieved this table from immuneACCESS and kept in-frame rearrangements only. Not all clones are present; in checked studies, unresolved V genes account for under half, and no reason is known for the remainder. The DNA gave D and trimming, while V, J and clone size come from that table. This sample holds 100,000 or so clones; 89% were observed only once. Around 17% of the sample lies in the top ten.

This record comes from a study of PD-1 blockade in classical Hodgkin lymphoma (dated by TCRdb to 2018 to 2020). With regard to the full study: Nivolumab dosing was 3 mg/kg intravenously every 2 weeks, continuing until either disease progression or unacceptable toxicity. To define a peripheral blood immune signature of response to PD-1 blockade in classical Hodgkin lymphoma, the study combined TCR beta sequencing with CyTOF.

This sample's time point label indicates: cycle 4 day 1 (C4D1), after 6 weeks of nivolumab. Relapse after autologous stem cell transplantation had occurred in all trial patients, and cohorts A, B and C were distinguished by prior brentuximab vedotin exposure. The trial cohort comprised 60 or so patients with relapsed/refractory classical Hodgkin lymphoma whose best overall responses were complete response, partial response or progressive disease. In the multi-cohort phase II CheckMate 205 trial, trial patients received single-agent nivolumab. An independent review committee assessed best overall response using the 2007 International Working Group response criteria. Trial PBMCs were collected just before the start of nivolumab (C1D1) and during therapy at cycle 2 day 1 and cycle 4 day 1. Peripheral blood was collected in 8 mL Vacutainer Cell Preparation Tubes, from which PBMCs were isolated by centrifugation and then cryopreserved.

The germline V gene yields SGHTA for CDR1 and FQGNSA for CDR2. V lost 1 base and J lost 4 bases, and the count of bases not matched to a germline gene is 3. From its cysteine to its phenylalanine, the CDR3 spans 14 amino acids. Only the CDR3 portion is preserved as DNA: 42 bases, with reading frame beginning at the first base. The research as a whole found: Only a single clinical trial cohort was studied, and what caused the repertoire differences, possibly disease activity or prior therapy, remained undefined. Among trial patients, those achieving complete response had baseline diversity similar to that of newly diagnosed patients, while diversity was significantly lower in partial responders and progressors. Baseline TCR diversity was reported to be lower in newly diagnosed patients than in healthy donors, and even lower in relapsed/refractory patients. Lower diversity was seen in patients whose nivolumab began less than 1 year after ASCT, and these patients were left out of later analyses so that immune reconstitution would not confound the results. A significant rise by C4D1 was seen in CD4+ but not CD8+ TCR diversity (p=0.0027 vs p=0.16), with the rise being most apparent in complete responders (p=0.02).

The V and J segments used are TRBV7-2 and TRBJ2-5; TRBD1 agrees with 7 junctional bases. The receptor's source is a human donor with classical Hodgkin lymphoma. The sequencing here drew on peripheral blood mononuclear cells (PBMCs), taken before the fourth cycle of nivolumab. The CDR3 protein: CASSLGQGVETQYF. The bases are TGTGCCAGCAGCTTAGGACAGGGTGTAGAGACCCAGTACTTC. The CDR3, completed at both ends by the reference TRBV7-2 and TRBJ2-5 genes, gives the full variable domain GAGVSQSPSNKVTEKGKDVELRCDPISGHTALYWYRQSLGQGLEFLIYFQGNSAPDKSGLPSDRFSAERTGGSVSTLTIQRTQQEDSAVYLCASSLGQGVETQYFGPGTRLLVL.